One sample yielded the 31 T cell receptor beta chains listed below, sequenced in a study of identical twins' blood T cells. In TCRdb, the 5' RACE reads were re-called with MiXCR into one record per CDR3 protein. The sample lists 400,000 or so distinct CDR3 sequences, about 28% occurring once. The sequenced sample consisted of PBMCs. The receptors derive from a woman aged 18-49 years in good health.

This clonotype was observed a handful of times. The chain uses TRBV12-3 or TRBV12-4 and TRBJ2-3; TRBD2 matches at 7 bases. After removal of 3 bases from V and 5 bases from J, the junction contained 8 bases not matched to a gene. The CDR3 spans 15 residues. The chain's CDR3 is CASSLGLGREDTQYF. CDR3 DNA sequence: TGTGCCAGCAGTTTGGGCCTAGGGAGGGAAGATACGCAGTATTTT.

A few counts support this clonotype. The V gene is TRBV7-9, the J gene TRBJ1-1, with a weak D call TRBD1 (5 bases). The V gene lost 1 base and the J gene lost 3 bases, with 9 bases spanning the gap. The V gene's germline CDR1 is SEHNR and CDR2 FQNEAQ (reference sequence). This CDR3 contains 14 residues. The CDR3 bases are TGTGCCAGCAGCTTAGGGGGCCTGGACACTGAAGCTTTCTTT. It specifies CASSLGGLDTEAFF.

V usage is TRBV19 and J usage is TRBJ1-1, with D maybe TRBD1 (6 bases). Trimming shortened V by 6 bases and J by 0 bases, and 11 bases separated the two germline ends. The CDR3 length is 14 residues. The germline V gene encodes CDR1 LNHDA and CDR2 SQIVND (reference sequence). The CDR3 DNA sequence: TGTGCCAGTAGACTACAGGGTATGAACACTGAAGCTTTCTTT. Its translation: CASRLQGMNTEAFF. The full variable domain, its missing parts supplied by reference TRBV19 and TRBJ1-1, is DGGITQSPKYLFRKEGQNVTLSCEQNLNHDAMYWYRQDPGQGLRLIYYSQIVNDFQKGDIAEGYSVSREKKESFPLTVTSAQKNPTAFYLCASRLQGMNTEAFFGQGTRLTVV.

The rearrangement uses TRBV29-1 and TRBJ2-1, with D possibly matching TRBD1 (5 bases). CDR3 length: 12 amino acids. V was trimmed by 5 bases and J by 6 bases, leaving 11 bases between them. The germline V gene has CDR1 SQVTM and CDR2 ANQGSEA. CDR3 protein: CSVTKGINEQFF. Here the CDR3 DNA reads TGCAGCGTTACCAAGGGGATCAATGAGCAGTTCTTC.

This sequence joins TRBV12-3 or TRBV12-4 and TRBJ2-7; weak D call: TRBD1 (5 bases). There are 12 residues in the CDR3. Trimming stripped 5 bases from V and 6 bases from J, with 11 bases between. In nucleotides, the CDR3 is TGTGCCAGCAGTCATCAGGGCTGCGAGCAGTACTTC. Its translation is CASSHQGCEQYF.

This clonotype was detected ten times or more. This chain connects TRBV6-5 to TRBJ2-2, with 11 bases identical to TRBD2. The V and J ends lost 2 bases and 7 bases, in that order; junction bases with no gene match: 3. The germline V gene has CDR1 MNHEY and CDR2 SVGAGI. The CDR3 sequence is 15 residues long. CDR3 nucleotide sequence: TGTGCCAGCAGTTACGTAGCGGGAGGGGTCGGGGAGCTGTTTTTT. As protein: CASSYVAGGVGELFF.

As for this clonotype: Likely a read error: the CDR3 ends without its conserved phenylalanine or tryptophan. The chain combines TRBV28 with TRBJ1-2, with D possibly being TRBD1 (5 bases). The CDR3 is 13 amino acids. Germline V lookup: CDR1 MDHEN, CDR2 SYDVKM. The ends were cut back, 6 bases at V and 0 bases at J, with 8 bases in the middle. Here the CDR3 reads CASSLDTNYGYTL. The CDR3 coding sequence is TGTGCCAGCAGCCTGGACACTAACTATGGCTACACCCTC.

This clonotype appeared a few times. The chain is built from TRBV10-3 and TRBJ2-2, with 9 bases identical to TRBD1. CDR3 length: 16 amino acids. Germline V gives CDR1 ENHRY, CDR2 SYGVKD. V shed 4 bases, J shed 2 bases, and the junction held 5 bases outside the gene matches. CDR3 amino acids: CAISGTGQGNTGELFF. The CDR3, as DNA: TGTGCCATCAGTGGGACGGGACAGGGTAACACCGGGGAGCTGTTTTTT.

About this clonotype itself: One end of the junction does not line up with germline, which may come from a read error. The chain has TRBV20-1 and TRBJ2-7, with 10 bases fitting TRBD2. The CDR3 totals 15 residues. Per the germline V gene, CDR1 is DFQATT and CDR2 is SNEGSKA (reference sequence). CDR3 sequence (DNA): TGCAGTGCTAAACGGACTAGCGGTTACTCCTACGGGCAGTACTTC. This sequence encodes CSAKRTSGYSYGQYF.

This clonotype was counted only a few times. The chain employs TRBV7-9 and TRBJ2-2; D is possibly TRBD2 (6 bases). Germline lookup yields CDR1 SEHNR and CDR2 FQNEAQ (reference sequence). This CDR3 has 16 residues. The V end was cut by 4 bases, the J end by 7 bases, with 19 bases between. The DNA for the CDR3 is TGTGCCAGCAGCTCATCAGCGGGCTCCCAAGGCGGGGAGCTGTTTTTT. Translated: CASSSSAGSQGGELFF.

This clonotype was detected many times. The genes are TRBV6-5 and TRBJ2-7; 7 bases map to TRBD1. Germline assignment: CDR1 MNHEY and CDR2 SVGAGI. The CDR3 contains 14 residues. With V trimmed by 0 bases and J by 5 bases, 4 bases remained unmatched. The CDR3 DNA reads as TGTGCCAGCAGTTACTCCGGGACAGCGAACGAGCAGTACTTC. Residues: CASSYSGTANEQYF.

V and J are TRBV18 and TRBJ1-3, with D perhaps TRBD1 (6 bases). This CDR3 contains 16 residues. The V end was cut by 4 bases, the J end by 0 bases, with 13 bases between. The germline CDR1 and CDR2 sequences are KGHSH and LQKENI. CDR3 amino acids: CASSLGTPSSGNTIYF. CDR3 DNA sequence: TGTGCCAGCTCACTTGGGACACCGAGCTCTGGAAACACCATATATTTT.

This clonotype was counted at least ten times. The chain uses TRBV7-2 and TRBJ2-2; D not certain. Germline V gene data show CDR1 as SGHTA and CDR2 as FQGNSA. This CDR3 has 13 amino acids. Trimming cost V 7 bases and J 4 bases, with 10 bases left between them. The CDR3 is CASKTGPTGELFF. In DNA form, the CDR3 reads TGTGCCAGCAAAACCGGACCCACCGGGGAGCTGTTTTTT.

At least ten counts were recorded for this clonotype. The chain uses TRBV29-1 and TRBJ1-1; D might be TRBD1 (6 bases). The V and J ends lost 5 bases and 3 bases respectively, with 16 bases between them. Germline V gives CDR1 SQVTM, CDR2 ANQGSEA. The CDR3 runs 14 residues. The CDR3: CSVNWGGADTEAFF. DNA of the CDR3: TGCAGCGTTAATTGGGGGGGCGCGGACACTGAAGCTTTCTTT.

V is TRBV12-3 or TRBV12-4 and J is TRBJ2-1; D is unclear. The CDR3 is 18 amino acids. Deletions cut 2 bases from V and 5 bases from J, with 22 bases between. The CDR3 DNA reads TGTGCCAGCAGTTTAAAGCCTTCCTACCGCATGGTAAACAATGAGCAGTTCTTC. Encoded protein: CASSLKPSYRMVNNEQFF.

This clonotype showed up just once. At one end the junction does not follow the germline gene, possibly because of a read error. This chain's CDR3 is CSVEDLRGDTAELFF. CDR3 in DNA: TGCAGCGTTGAAGATCTGAGAGGAGACACCGCGGAGCTGTTTTTT. The chain employs TRBV29-1 and TRBJ2-2; D is undetermined. This CDR3 contains 15 residues. Germline V lookup: CDR1 SQVTM, CDR2 ANQGSEA.

Regarding this clonotype: Since a much larger clone is just one base distant, this may be a read error. The rearrangement links TRBV11-2 to TRBJ2-7; D gene ambiguous. Trimming shortened V by 3 bases and J by 0 bases, and 12 bases separated the two germline ends. Germline CDR1 and CDR2: SGHAT and FQNNGV. The CDR3 totals 15 residues. The CDR3 DNA is TGTGCCAGCAGCTTTAGACGGCTGGGCTCCTACGAGCAGTACTTC. Translated, it gives CASSFRRLGSYEQYF.

CDR3 amino acids: CASRPTGTGVSQPQHF. The DNA for the CDR3 is TGTGCCAGCAGACCAACCGGGACAGGGGTTTCGCAGCCCCAGCATTTT. This sequence joins TRBV6-5 and TRBJ1-5; 10 positions agree with TRBD1. With V trimmed by 6 bases and J by 7 bases, 12 bases remained unmatched. The CDR3 runs to 16 residues. Looked up from germline, CDR1 is MNHEY and CDR2 is SVGAGI.

This clonotype came up a few times. The rearrangement joins TRBV6-6 to TRBJ2-5; TRBD1 or TRBD2 may be the D gene (5 bases each). CDR1 and CDR2 (germline): MNHNY, SVGAGI (reference sequence). V gave up 2 bases and J gave up 2 bases, with 12 bases separating them. The CDR3 loop spans 15 amino acids. The CDR3 sequence is CASSYGTVEQETQYF. CDR3 nucleotide sequence: TGTGCCAGCAGTTACGGGACGGTGGAACAAGAGACCCAGTACTTC.

CDR3 region: CASSPRGLYNEQFF. In DNA, the CDR3 is TGTGCCAGCAGCCCAAGGGGACTCTACAATGAGCAGTTCTTC. The chain joins TRBV7-9 to TRBJ2-1; tentative D call: TRBD2 (6 bases). The germline V and J ends were trimmed by 5 bases and 3 bases, with 11 bases remaining between them. This CDR3 has 14 amino acids. The germline gives CDR1 SEHNR, CDR2 FQNEAQ (reference sequence). Complete variable domain (other parts from reference TRBV7-9 and TRBJ2-1): DTGVSQNPRHKITKRGQNVTFRCDPISEHNRLYWYRQTLGQGPEFLTYFQNEAQLEKSRLLSDRFSAERPKGSFSTLEIQRTEQGDSAMYLCASSPRGLYNEQFFGPGTRLTVL.

There are a few counts of this clonotype. The chain recombines TRBV30 with TRBJ2-5; 8 positions match TRBD2. This CDR3 has 14 amino acids. The germline V gene has CDR1 GTSNPN and CDR2 SVGIG (reference sequence). The V segment lost 2 bases and the J segment 2 bases; nucleotides outside the gene matches: 4. The CDR3 loop reads CAWSMGLDQETQYF. CDR3 bases: TGTGCCTGGAGTATGGGACTAGATCAAGAGACCCAGTACTTC.

The V call is TRBV14, the J call TRBJ1-4; 7 bases are shared with TRBD1. Germline assignment: CDR1 SGHDN and CDR2 FVKESK. The CDR3 spans 16 residues. Losses at the gene ends were 4 bases for V and 8 bases for J; bases not matched to a gene: 13. The CDR3 DNA follows: TGTGCCAGCAGCCCACACAGGGGTACAAGAGGGGAAAAACTGTTTTTT. Its translation: CASSPHRGTRGEKLFF.

This clonotype has ten or more counts. The V gene is TRBV29-1, the J gene TRBJ1-1; TRBD1 matches at 7 bases. Germline V CDR1 and CDR2: SQVTM, ANQGSEA. This CDR3 spans 12 amino acids. After removal of 5 bases from V and 5 bases from J, the junction contained 5 bases not matched to a gene. CDR3 sequence: CSVIRGGTEAFF. In DNA form, the CDR3 reads TGCAGCGTTATCAGGGGGGGGACTGAAGCTTTCTTT.

This clonotype was counted a few times. This CDR3 reads CASCTRMGTGYGNQPQHF. CDR3 nucleotides: TGTGCCAGTTGCACCCGGATGGGGACAGGGTATGGTAATCAGCCCCAGCATTTT. The rearrangement uses TRBV19 and TRBJ1-5, with 9 nucleotides matching TRBD1. The V gene's germline CDR1 is LNHDA and CDR2 SQIVND (reference sequence). Unmatched junction bases numbered 18, after V lost 8 bases and J lost 4 bases. The CDR3 has 18 residues.

This clonotype was picked up a small number of times. The gene calls are TRBV9 and TRBJ2-7; 8 bases fit TRBD1. The CDR3 is 15 residues long. Trimming at V came to 4 bases and at J to 2 bases, leaving 8 bases not matched to a gene. Germline CDR1 and CDR2: SGDLS and YYNGEE. In DNA form, the CDR3 reads TGTGCCAGCAGCTCCTCCAAGGACAGGGCCTACGAGCAGTACTTC. Protein product: CASSSSKDRAYEQYF.

This clonotype was detected a few times. The chain links TRBV4-3 to TRBJ2-1, with unresolved D. Trimming left V 0 bases short and J 6 bases short, with 21 bases between. The CDR3 has 18 amino acids. Germline V gene data show CDR1 as LGHNA and CDR2 as YSLEER. The CDR3 loop reads CASSQDPVPSYLGNEQFF. Here the CDR3 DNA reads TGCGCCAGCAGCCAAGATCCAGTCCCTTCGTATCTCGGCAATGAGCAGTTCTTC.

This clonotype was detected only a few times. The chain recombines TRBV2 with TRBJ1-4, with D perhaps TRBD1 (6 bases). Germline loops: CDR1 SNHLY, CDR2 FYNNEI. The CDR3 extends over 17 amino acids. With 5 bases removed from V and 1 base from J, the gap between germline ends came to 17 bases. The CDR3 here is CASSTSGGLRTNEKLFF. The DNA of the CDR3 is TGTGCCAGCAGTACATCCGGGGGCCTACGAACTAATGAAAAACTGTTTTTT. The full variable domain, with the rest looked up from reference TRBV2 and TRBJ1-4, is EPEVTQTPSHQVTQMGQEVILRCVPISNHLYFYWYRQILGQKVEFLVSFYNNEISEKSEIFDDQFSVERPDGSNFTLKIRSTKLEDSAMYFCASSTSGGLRTNEKLFFGSGTQLSVL.

In its sample, this clonotype was seen a few times. The genes are TRBV4-3 and TRBJ2-7; no clear D gene. Germline CDR1 and CDR2: LGHNA and YSLEER. The CDR3 length is 13 residues. V dropped 4 bases and J dropped 3 bases, with 10 bases sitting between them. Here the CDR3 reads CASSPRTGYEQYF. As DNA, the CDR3 is TGCGCCAGCAGCCCCCGGACCGGCTACGAGCAGTACTTC.

This clonotype was observed a handful of times. Here the CDR3 reads CASSFMGANEKLFF. CDR3 nucleotide sequence: TGTGCCAGCAGTTTCATGGGGGCTAATGAAAAACTGTTTTTT. V is TRBV12-3 or TRBV12-4 and J is TRBJ1-4; tentatively, D is TRBD1 (5 bases). Trimming took off 3 bases at V and 3 bases at J, with 8 bases between the two ends. CDR3 length equals 14 residues.

This clonotype was recorded a few times. The chain joins TRBV9 to TRBJ1-6; D is undetermined. The CDR3 covers 14 residues. V was clipped by 0 bases and J by 11 bases, with 12 bases between them. Germline values: CDR1 SGDLS, CDR2 YYNGEE. CDR3 in amino acids: CASSVGVSGAPLHF. DNA of the CDR3: TGTGCCAGCAGCGTAGGAGTCTCGGGAGCACCCCTCCACTTT.

This clonotype was picked up many times. CDR3 sequence reads: CASSEEPVRSYNSPLHF. The CDR3 bases are TGTGCCAGCAGTGAAGAACCCGTAAGGTCCTATAATTCACCCCTCCACTTT. The rearrangement uses TRBV6-1 and TRBJ1-6; the D is unclear. V lost 1 base, J lost 1 base, and 11 bases lay in between. The CDR3 runs to 17 residues. The germline V gene encodes CDR1 MNHNS and CDR2 SASEGT.